This TCR beta chain was sequenced in a study of CD8+ T cells in alopecia areata. Broader study findings: Patients showed less clear TCR sequence sharing than mice, possibly partly because of HLA diversity. Compared with normal scalp, lesional scalp had higher clonality and more expanded CD8+ clones.

cDNA reverse transcribed from extracted RNA served as the sequencing template. Clones were sequenced by immunoSEQ multiplex PCR, and TCRdb holds only the in-frame ones, with some missing. The data show about 99,000 clones, around 50% seen once. The V and J ends lost 0 bases and 1 base respectively, with 3 bases between them. The germline CDR1 and CDR2 sequences are SGHDN and FVKESK. The CDR3 extends over 13 amino acids. Comments on this clone: Its antigen is unidentified.

The TCR sequence derives from a human donor in good health. The sequenced material came from CD4+ T cells sorted from blood. V is TRBV14 and J is TRBJ1-2; D is unresolved. In nucleotides, the CDR3 is TGTGCCAGCAGCCAAGACGTTAACTATGGCTACACCTTC. Protein sequence: CASSQDVNYGYTF.